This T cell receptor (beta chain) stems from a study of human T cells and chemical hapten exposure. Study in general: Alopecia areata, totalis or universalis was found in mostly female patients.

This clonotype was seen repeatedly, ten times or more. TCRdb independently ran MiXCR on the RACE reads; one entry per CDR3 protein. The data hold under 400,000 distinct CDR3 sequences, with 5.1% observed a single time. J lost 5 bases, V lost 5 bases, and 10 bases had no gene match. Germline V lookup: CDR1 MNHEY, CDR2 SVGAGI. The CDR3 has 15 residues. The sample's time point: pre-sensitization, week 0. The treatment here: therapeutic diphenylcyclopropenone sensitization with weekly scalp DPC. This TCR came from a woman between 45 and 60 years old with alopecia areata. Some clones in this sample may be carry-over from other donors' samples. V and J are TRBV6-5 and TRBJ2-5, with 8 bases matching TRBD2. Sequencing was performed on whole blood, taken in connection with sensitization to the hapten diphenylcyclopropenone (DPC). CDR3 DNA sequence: TGTGCCAGCAGTCCCCCGGCGGGGGGAAGGGAGACCCAGTACTTC. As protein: CASSPPAGGRETQYF.